The 27 T cell receptor beta chains listed next were all sequenced from one sample in a study of T cell responses to AZD1222 COVID-19 vaccine. Clones were sequenced by immunoSEQ multiplex PCR, and TCRdb holds only the in-frame ones, with some missing. Of approximately 100,000 clones in the sample, over 90% are singletons; the top ten hold approximately 5%. The source was peripheral blood, collected on day 0 of AZD1222 vaccination. Every receptor here comes from an adult in good health.

The chain is built from TRBV7-9 and TRBJ1-3, with TRBD1 matching 7 bases. V gave up 3 bases and J gave up 2 bases; unmatched junction bases: 16. The CDR3 has 19 amino acids. Germline CDR1 is SEHNR and CDR2 is FQNEAQ (reference sequence). The CDR3 DNA sequence: TGTGCCAGCAGCTTTTCTACCGGCTCGGACAGGCGTCCTGGAAACACCATATATTTT. Translated: CASSFSTGSDRRPGNTIYF.

This clone appeared a single time. This chain uses TRBV7-2 with TRBJ2-1, with a weak D call TRBD1 (5 bases). The CDR3 runs to 11 residues. The V gene's germline CDR1 is SGHTA and CDR2 FQGNSA. V lost 5 bases and J 13 bases, leaving 12 bases between the germline ends. This chain's CDR3 is CASSPSGLQFF. In DNA form, the CDR3 reads TGTGCCAGCAGCCCCTCAGGGCTCCAGTTCTTC.

This chain joins TRBV7-2 and TRBJ2-7; 11 bases are shared with TRBD2. CDR1 is SGHTA and CDR2 is FQGNSA in the germline V gene. V shed 1 base and J 5 bases; nucleotides not matched to a gene: 10. The CDR3 totals 17 residues. CDR3 residues: CASSLVTSGNNRDEQYF. The CDR3 DNA reads TGTGCCAGCAGCTTAGTGACTAGCGGGAACAATCGAGACGAGCAGTACTTC.

The chain links TRBV7-2 to TRBJ2-7; D remains ambiguous. Germline V gene sequence: CDR1 SGHTA, CDR2 FQGNSA. V was shortened by 2 bases and J by 5 bases, with 7 bases between the two germline ends. The CDR3 extends over 12 amino acids. CDR3: CASSLSRNEQYF. Here the CDR3 DNA reads TGTGCCAGCAGCTTATCGAGAAACGAGCAGTACTTC.

J is TRBJ1-6 and V is TRBV19, with D possibly being TRBD1 (6 bases). This CDR3 spans 14 amino acids. V was trimmed by 6 bases and J by 7 bases, leaving 13 bases between them. Germline V gives CDR1 LNHDA, CDR2 SQIVND (reference sequence). CDR3 DNA sequence: TGTGCCAGTAGCCAGGGGACGGACAATTCACCCCTCCACTTT. Translated: CASSQGTDNSPLHF.

This rearrangement joins TRBV9 to TRBJ2-6; D is unclear. V lost 2 bases to trimming and J lost 0 bases, with 6 bases between them. This CDR3 contains 15 residues. CDR1 and CDR2 (germline): SGDLS, YYNGEE. CDR3: CASSVDPSGANVLTF. In DNA, the CDR3 is TGTGCCAGCAGCGTGGACCCCTCTGGGGCCAACGTCCTGACTTTC.

The chain links TRBV29-1 to TRBJ1-2; weak D call: TRBD1 (5 bases). Between the trimmed V and J ends, which lost 4 bases and 0 bases, there was a span of 12 bases. The CDR3 loop spans 14 amino acids. The germline CDR1 and CDR2 sequences are SQVTM and ANQGSEA. The CDR3 region is CSVAREGSNYGYTF. CDR3 DNA: TGCAGCGTTGCCAGGGAAGGCTCTAACTATGGCTACACCTTC.

The rearrangement uses TRBV2 and TRBJ2-1; 11 nucleotides line up with TRBD2. The trim removed 1 base at V and 4 bases at J, leaving 0 bases unmatched. The V gene's germline CDR1 is SNHLY and CDR2 FYNNEI. The CDR3 contains 15 residues. CDR3 protein: CASSEVAGGYNEQFF. In DNA form, the CDR3 reads TGTGCCAGCAGTGAAGTAGCGGGAGGGTACAATGAGCAGTTCTTC.

This chain links TRBV7-3 with TRBJ2-3, with 14 nucleotides matching TRBD2. V gave up 4 bases and J gave up 5 bases; unmatched junction bases: 5. Germline CDR1 is SGHTA and CDR2 is FQGTGA. The CDR3 is 16 residues long. CDR3 residues: CASSSGTSGRVDTQYF. For the CDR3, the DNA is TGTGCCAGCAGCTCTGGGACTAGCGGGAGAGTAGATACGCAGTATTTT.

The rearrangement joins TRBV3-1 (or the pseudogene TRBV3-2) to TRBJ2-3; the D is unclear. The CDR3 is 12 residues long. Germline loops: CDR1 LGHDT, CDR2 YNNKEL (reference sequence). Trimming took off 4 bases at V and 6 bases at J, with 8 bases between the two ends. The CDR3 sequence is CASSPTGDTQYF. The CDR3 region has the DNA TGTGCCAGCAGCCCGACCGGGGATACGCAGTATTTT.

The chain uses TRBV7-8 and TRBJ2-1; 10 bases map to TRBD2. This CDR3 spans 15 amino acids. The J segment lost 4 bases and the V segment lost 5 bases, leaving 5 bases of the junction unmatched. The germline V gene has CDR1 SGHVS and CDR2 FQNEAQ. CDR3 DNA: TGTGCCAGCAGCGGAGGACTAGCGGAATACAATGAGCAGTTCTTC. It encodes CASSGGLAEYNEQFF.

This chain uses TRBV27 with TRBJ1-2, with D unresolved. Trimming took off 10 bases at V and 4 bases at J, with 22 bases between the two ends. This CDR3 comprises 15 residues. Germline V lookup: CDR1 MNHEY, CDR2 SMNVEV (reference sequence). The CDR3 DNA reads as TGTGCCAACAAGAGCGGAACCGAGTGTTCCTATGGCTACACCTTC. It is translated as CANKSGTECSYGYTF.

The chain couples TRBV25-1 to TRBJ1-2; D possibly corresponds to TRBD1 (5 bases). Germline CDR1 MGHDK, CDR2 SYGVNS. This CDR3 is built from 13 residues. V gave up 4 bases and J gave up 5 bases, with 11 bases separating them. The CDR3 sequence: CASSVGGAYGYTF. The CDR3 bases are TGTGCCAGCAGTGTTGGAGGGGCGTATGGCTACACCTTC.

The J gene is TRBJ2-1, the V gene TRBV12-5, with TRBD2 as a possible D gene (5 bases). This CDR3 is 14 amino acids long. The V and J ends lost 4 bases and 6 bases respectively, with 13 bases between them. In germline, CDR1 is LGHNT, CDR2 FRNRAP. The CDR3 protein is CASGSSNSGNEQFF. The CDR3, as DNA: TGTGCTAGTGGTTCTAGCAATTCGGGCAATGAGCAGTTCTTC.

The V and J genes are TRBV27 and TRBJ1-1; 8 bases line up with TRBD1. This CDR3 has 16 amino acids. CDR1 MNHEY and CDR2 SMNVEV come from the germline V gene (reference sequence). With 4 bases clipped from V and 1 base from J, the junction kept 8 bases outside the gene matches. This CDR3 reads CASSSPAGGRNTEAFF. The CDR3 region has the DNA TGTGCCAGCAGTTCTCCCGCAGGGGGCCGGAACACTGAAGCTTTCTTT.

The chain uses TRBV19 and TRBJ2-1; 9 positions agree with TRBD1. Germline V gene sequence: CDR1 LNHDA, CDR2 SQIVND (reference sequence). J was trimmed by 7 bases and V by 5 bases; bases with no gene match: 12. The CDR3 has 16 amino acids. The chain's CDR3 is CASSQSLGQGFNEQFF. CDR3 nucleotides: TGTGCCAGTAGTCAAAGCCTGGGACAGGGCTTTAATGAGCAGTTCTTC.

This clone came up once. The chain has TRBV30 and TRBJ2-2, with a weak D call TRBD1 (5 bases). The germline gives CDR1 GTSNPN, CDR2 SVGIG (reference sequence). Between the trimmed V and J ends, which lost 2 bases and 6 bases, there was a span of 7 bases. The CDR3 spans 12 residues. The CDR3 is CAWSLQAGELFF. For the CDR3, the DNA is TGTGCCTGGAGTCTACAGGCCGGGGAGCTGTTTTTT.

The rearrangement uses TRBV7-9 and TRBJ1-6, with D unresolved. This CDR3 is 16 amino acids long. V lost 7 bases and J 8 bases, leaving 21 bases between the germline ends. The V gene's germline CDR1 is SEHNR and CDR2 FQNEAQ (reference sequence). The CDR3 DNA reads TGTGCCAGCACCCGATCGACAACGGATCGAGATTCACCCCTCCACTTT. Residues: CASTRSTTDRDSPLHF. Full variable domain (missing parts from reference TRBV7-9 and TRBJ1-6): DTGVSQNPRHKITKRGQNVTFRCDPISEHNRLYWYRQTLGQGPEFLTYFQNEAQLEKSRLLSDRFSAERPKGSFSTLEIQRTEQGDSAMYLCASTRSTTDRDSPLHFGNGTRLTVT.

The chain uses TRBV28 and TRBJ1-2, with 10 bases identical to TRBD1. The CDR3 contains 15 residues. The germline gives CDR1 MDHEN, CDR2 SYDVKM. The ends lost 6 bases at V and 7 bases at J; junction bases unmatched: 11. CDR3 DNA sequence: TGTGCCAGCAGCCCACGGGACAGGGGATGGCGTGGCTACACCTTC. As protein: CASSPRDRGWRGYTF.

Only one count was recorded for this clone. The chain couples TRBV24-1 to TRBJ2-2; D might be TRBD1 (6 bases). There are 15 residues in the CDR3. Germline V gene sequence: CDR1 KGHDR, CDR2 SFDVKD. Deletions cut 5 bases from V and 0 bases from J, with 9 bases between. The CDR3 nucleotides are TGTGCCACCAGTGTAGGGGGAACGAACACCGGGGAGCTGTTTTTT. Encoded protein: CATSVGGTNTGELFF.

The rearrangement uses TRBV28 and TRBJ2-3; 8 positions match TRBD2. CDR1 is MDHEN, CDR2 SYDVKM, per germline. With V trimmed by 3 bases and J by 2 bases, 7 bases remained unmatched. The CDR3 is made up of 16 amino acids. Written as DNA, the CDR3 is TGTGCCAGCAGTTTTGTGCGGGAGGCCCCCACAGATACGCAGTATTTT. Translating gives CASSFVREAPTDTQYF.

This chain connects TRBV6-5 to TRBJ1-1; TRBD1 aligns across 7 bases. CDR3 length: 13 amino acids. The V segment lost 4 bases and the J segment 1 base; nucleotides outside the gene matches: 0. Germline V gene data show CDR1 as MNHEY and CDR2 as SVGAGI. The CDR3 sequence: CASSWDRNTEAFF. The DNA for the CDR3 is TGTGCCAGCAGTTGGGACAGGAACACTGAAGCTTTCTTT.

This rearrangement joins TRBV6-4 to TRBJ2-1; 11 positions match TRBD2. CDR1 MRHNA and CDR2 SNTAGT come from the germline V gene. V trimming: 7 bases; J trimming: 0 bases; junction bases outside the gene matches: 11. This CDR3 contains 18 residues. The CDR3 region has the DNA TGTGCCAGCACCGGACTAGCGGGTCTTCTAAGCTCCTACAATGAGCAGTTCTTC. Protein product: CASTGLAGLLSSYNEQFF.

The gene calls are TRBV27 and TRBJ2-2; 9 nucleotides agree with TRBD2. Germline values: CDR1 MNHEY, CDR2 SMNVEV (reference sequence). The CDR3 totals 18 residues. The V segment lost 5 bases and the J segment 0 bases; nucleotides outside the gene matches: 10. CDR3 in DNA: TGTGCCAGCAGTCTCCTGGGAGCGGGAGGTTCGAACACCGGGGAGCTGTTTTTT. Residues: CASSLLGAGGSNTGELFF.

The rearrangement joins TRBV28 to TRBJ1-1; D is possibly TRBD1 (5 bases). The germline V gene has CDR1 MDHEN and CDR2 SYDVKM. CDR3 length: 13 amino acids. Trimming shortened V by 6 bases and J by 6 bases, and 14 bases separated the two germline ends. DNA of the CDR3: TGTGCCAGCAGCGCAACAGGCGACGCTGAAGCTTTCTTT. It encodes CASSATGDAEAFF.

V gene TRBV7-6 combines with J gene TRBJ2-2, with 9 bases that match TRBD2. The CDR3 consists of 16 residues. Germline V gene sequence: CDR1 SGHVS, CDR2 FNYEAQ. V was pared by 1 base and J by 7 bases, with 7 bases of the junction left unmatched. CDR3 amino acids: CASSLEGSGRIGELFF. As DNA, the CDR3 is TGTGCCAGCAGCTTAGAGGGTAGCGGGAGAATCGGGGAGCTGTTTTTT.

The chain carries TRBV28 and TRBJ2-1; D not resolved. V lost 5 bases to trimming and J lost 7 bases, with 15 bases between them. Germline-derived CDR1 and CDR2 are MDHEN and SYDVKM. The CDR3 runs 14 residues. Here the CDR3 reads CASSAGLLDNEQFF. The CDR3 DNA reads as TGTGCCAGCAGTGCAGGCCTTCTAGATAATGAGCAGTTCTTC.